This entry concerns a single TCR beta chain. This specimen belongs to a study of blood T cell repertoires in COVID-19. Which cohort a participant joined came from the clinical history participants gave. Donors in Cohort 3 who had recovered were those with two negative PCRs, healthcare professional clearance, or resolution of their symptoms. As originally analysed: Amplification of reference gene primers provided the estimated nucleated cell counts. Repertoires were generated with immunoSEQ multiplex PCR, while TCRdb's copy carries only in-frame clones and drops some. That table supplies the V and J calls and clone size; D and trimming were determined from the DNA. The sample carries under 150,000 clones, around 83% recorded once. The specimen sequenced was PBMCs or T cells enriched from blood (not recorded which). The source of this sequence is a man aged 30-40 years who had recovered from COVID-19.

CDR3 DNA sequence: TGTGCCAGCAGTTCTAGTAACCGGGACATTTCACCCCTCCACTTT. Its translation: CASSSSNRDISPLHF. The rearrangement uses TRBV5-6 and TRBJ1-6, with a possible D match to TRBD1 (6 bases). This CDR3 has 15 amino acids. The germline V gene has CDR1 SGHDT and CDR2 YYEEEE. The V and J ends lost 5 bases and 9 bases respectively, with 18 bases between them.